This T cell receptor beta chain was retrieved from a study of blood T cell repertoires in COVID-19. Study details: The cDNA or gDNA used as material had been derived from T cells, B-cell-depleted T cells, or PBMCs.

V lost 1 base and J lost 3, with 15 bases in between. CDR3 length: 16 amino acids. Germline CDR1 is LGHNA and CDR2 is YSLEER. In the original analysis: The assay estimated nucleated cells by amplifying reference gene primers. Only in-frame clones appear in the TCRdb table, and some are missing; sequencing was by immunoSEQ multiplex PCR. V, J and clone size reflect that table, while D and trimming were determined from the DNA. Found here are fewer than 250,000 clones, about 88% of them singletons; the top ten hold around 0.98%. The sequenced sample consisted of peripheral blood. This chain uses TRBV4-3 with TRBJ1-1, with D tentatively TRBD1 (5 bases). This clonotype was sampled from a man aged 40-50 years with acute or convalescent COVID-19. The CDR3 region is CASSQGGAAEYTEAFF. The CDR3 coding sequence is TGCGCCAGCAGCCAAGGCGGGGCAGCTGAGTACACTGAAGCTTTCTTT.